The 24 T cell receptor beta chains below come from one sample, sequenced in a study of blood T cell repertoires in COVID-19. Some clones are missing from TCRdb's copy, which holds only in-frame ones; the method was immunoSEQ multiplex PCR. The repertoire holds 650,000 to 800,000 clones, 85% to 90% seen once, with roughly 0.26% in the top ten. The sequencing sample was made of peripheral blood. The receptors were sampled from a woman in her late teens or twenties with acute or convalescent COVID-19.

V is TRBV5-5 and J is TRBJ1-1; 8 positions match TRBD1. CDR3 length equals 16 residues. CDR1 SGHKS and CDR2 YYEKEE come from the germline V gene (reference sequence). V lost 3 bases to trimming and J lost 0 bases; unmatched junction nucleotides: 7. The CDR3 sequence: CASSSRTGPMNTEAFF. The CDR3 DNA sequence: TGTGCCAGCAGCTCCCGGACAGGGCCTATGAACACTGAAGCTTTCTTT.

This chain connects TRBV19 to TRBJ1-5; 8 positions match TRBD1. The germline V gene encodes CDR1 LNHDA and CDR2 SQIVND (reference sequence). J lost 4 bases, V lost 7 bases, and 3 bases had no gene match. The CDR3 consists of 13 residues. CDR3 sequence: CASNDRGNQPQHF. In DNA form, the CDR3 reads TGTGCCAGTAATGACAGGGGAAATCAGCCCCAGCATTTT.

The chain is built from TRBV7-6 and TRBJ1-1; a possible D gene is TRBD1 (5 bases). This CDR3 is built from 15 residues. CDR1 and CDR2 (germline): SGHVS, FNYEAQ. The germline V and J ends were trimmed by 0 bases and 1 base, with 9 bases remaining between them. The CDR3 loop reads CASSLAQGRNTEAFF. Here the CDR3 DNA reads TGTGCCAGCAGCTTAGCGCAGGGAAGGAACACTGAAGCTTTCTTT.

The gene calls are TRBV19 and TRBJ1-2, with 7 bases identical to TRBD1. This CDR3 contains 14 residues. CDR1 and CDR2 (germline): LNHDA, SQIVND (reference sequence). Trimming at V came to 7 bases and at J to 0 bases, leaving 5 bases not matched to a gene. In nucleotides, the CDR3 is TGTGCCAGTACTACGGGACAGTCTAACTATGGCTACACCTTC. Protein: CASTTGQSNYGYTF.

Only one count was recorded for this clone. V is TRBV6-5 and J is TRBJ1-1; D perhaps matches TRBD1 (6 bases). CDR3 size: 11 residues. Deletions cut 9 bases from V and 10 bases from J, with 15 bases between. CDR1 is MNHEY and CDR2 is SVGAGI in the germline V gene. The CDR3 DNA follows: TGTGCCAGTTCGCAGGGGTTGGGAGCTTTCTTT. The encoded protein is CASSQGLGAFF.

This sequence joins TRBV6-2 or TRBV6-3 and TRBJ2-7, with D tentatively TRBD2 (5 bases). The germline V gene has CDR1 MNHEY and CDR2 SVGEGT. CDR3 length equals 14 residues. V shed 5 bases and J shed 2 bases, with 13 bases lying between them. DNA of the CDR3: TGTGCCAGCAGTATCGGGGTCGCAGCCTACGAGCAGTACTTC. It is translated as CASSIGVAAYEQYF.

CDR3 nucleotides: TGTGCCAGCAGTTATTTAGGGGAAGAGACTGAAGCTTTCTTT. It encodes CASSYLGEETEAFF. The chain is built from TRBV6-5 and TRBJ1-1; TRBD1 might be the D (5 bases). Germline-derived CDR1 and CDR2 are MNHEY and SVGAGI. This CDR3 has 14 residues. V was pared by 3 bases and J by 5 bases, with 13 bases between.

J is TRBJ1-5 and V is TRBV7-2; D remains unclear. Trimming cost V 3 bases and J 4 bases, with 13 bases left between them. The CDR3 contains 15 residues. Looked up from germline, CDR1 is SGHTA and CDR2 is FQGNSA. The CDR3 nucleotides are TGTGCCAGCAGCTTTGTCACTGAGCCTAATCAGCCCCAGCATTTT. Translation: CASSFVTEPNQPQHF.

The chain combines TRBV18 with TRBJ1-4, with D perhaps matching TRBD1 (5 bases). V was clipped by 3 bases and J by 6 bases, with 14 bases between them. The germline V gene encodes CDR1 KGHSH and CDR2 LQKENI. The CDR3 consists of 15 residues. The CDR3 here is CASSPNQRGDEKLFF. The CDR3 bases are TGTGCCAGCTCACCGAACCAACGGGGGGATGAAAAACTGTTTTTT. The whole variable domain, filled in from reference TRBV18 and TRBJ1-4, reads NAGVMQNPRHLVRRRGQEARLRCSPMKGHSHVYWYRQLPEEGLKFMVYLQKENIIDESGMPKERFSAEFPKEGPSILRIQQVVRGDSAAYFCASSPNQRGDEKLFFGSGTQLSVL.

The chain is built from TRBV5-1 and TRBJ1-5, with TRBD1 identical over 7 bases. Germline V gene data show CDR1 as SGHRS and CDR2 as YFSETQ. With 3 bases clipped from V and 4 bases from J, the junction kept 4 bases outside the gene matches. This CDR3 is 14 amino acids long. In DNA form, the CDR3 reads TGCGCCAGCAGCTCAGGGGGGCCTAATCAGCCCCAGCATTTT. Translated: CASSSGGPNQPQHF.

The chain combines TRBV9 with TRBJ2-2; D is possibly TRBD1 (6 bases). This CDR3 has 16 amino acids. The germline gives CDR1 SGDLS, CDR2 YYNGEE. Trimming cost V 0 bases and J 2 bases, with 11 bases left between them. CDR3 bases: TGTGCCAGCAGCGTAGGCAGGGGCCGAAACACCGGGGAGCTGTTTTTT. Translating gives CASSVGRGRNTGELFF.

The chain carries TRBV5-6 and TRBJ2-7; 10 bases align to TRBD1. The germline gives CDR1 SGHDT, CDR2 YYEEEE. J lost 11 bases, V lost 3 bases, and 14 bases had no gene match. The CDR3 covers 15 residues. The CDR3 region has the DNA TGTGCCAGCAGCTACCAGGGAAGGACAGGGGGTTATGAGTACTTC. Translating gives CASSYQGRTGGYEYF.

The rearrangement joins TRBV19 to TRBJ2-2; D not certain. The CDR3 has 16 residues. Trimming left V 3 bases short and J 0 bases short, with 11 bases between. In germline, CDR1 is LNHDA, CDR2 SQIVND (reference sequence). For the CDR3, the DNA is TGTGCCAGTAGTATTAGAACAGTTGCGAACACCGGGGAGCTGTTTTTT. This gives the protein CASSIRTVANTGELFF. Together with reference TRBV19 and TRBJ2-2, the CDR3 gives the full variable domain: DGGITQSPKYLFRKEGQNVTLSCEQNLNHDAMYWYRQDPGQGLRLIYYSQIVNDFQKGDIAEGYSVSREKKESFPLTVTSAQKNPTAFYLCASSIRTVANTGELFFGEGSRLTVL.

The chain recombines TRBV7-6 with TRBJ1-6, with TRBD1 matching over 8 bases. There are 15 residues in the CDR3. Germline CDR1 is SGHVS and CDR2 is FNYEAQ. V dropped 3 bases and J dropped 8; count of bases not matched to a gene: 6. The CDR3 here is CASSFGTGLDSPLHF. In nucleotides, the CDR3 is TGTGCCAGCAGCTTCGGGACAGGTTTGGATTCACCCCTCCACTTT.

The chain couples TRBV6-1 to TRBJ1-5; the D gene is possibly TRBD1 (5 bases). V lost 0 bases and J 0 bases, leaving 9 bases between the germline ends. Looked up from germline, CDR1 is MNHNS and CDR2 is SASEGT. This CDR3 is built from 16 residues. CDR3 nucleotides: TGTGCCAGCAGTGAAGCGTTTACAGGTAGCAATCAGCCCCAGCATTTT. This encodes CASSEAFTGSNQPQHF.

The CDR3 DNA sequence: TGTGCCACCAGTGAGATGCCGGGACAGGGACGGGCCGGGGAGCTGTTTTTT. Translation gives CATSEMPGQGRAGELFF. The rearrangement links TRBV24-1 to TRBJ2-2; 9 nucleotides align to TRBD1. The CDR3 runs 17 residues. V trimming: 4 bases; J trimming: 6 bases; junction bases outside the gene matches: 11. From germline, CDR1 is KGHDR and CDR2 SFDVKD.

V usage is TRBV7-9 and J usage is TRBJ2-7; tentatively, D is TRBD2 (6 bases). The V end lost 3 bases, the J end lost 5 bases, and 17 bases lay between the germline ends. The CDR3 covers 15 residues. Germline lookup yields CDR1 SEHNR and CDR2 FQNEAQ (reference sequence). CDR3: CASSLGRTLNNEQYF. In nucleotides, the CDR3 is TGTGCCAGCAGCTTGGGGAGGACCCTGAACAACGAGCAGTACTTC.

This clone came up once. The chain has TRBV5-5 and TRBJ1-2; the match to TRBD1 covers 7 bases. Trimming took 4 bases from V and 4 from J; bases not matched to a gene: 10. This CDR3 is built from 15 residues. Per germline, CDR1 SGHKS and CDR2 YYEKEE (reference sequence). CDR3 in DNA: TGTGCCAGCAGCGTAGACAGGGCTTGGGGCTATGGCTACACCTTC. Residues: CASSVDRAWGYGYTF. Based on the CDR3 plus reference TRBV5-5 and TRBJ1-2, the full variable domain is DAGVTQSPTHLIKTRGQQVTLRCSPISGHKSVSWYQQVLGQGPQFIFQYYEKEERGRGNFPDRFSARQFPNYSSELNVNALLLGDSALYLCASSVDRAWGYGYTFGSGTRLTVV.

The chain recombines TRBV28 with TRBJ1-1; D might be TRBD1 (5 bases). The CDR3 is 13 amino acids. Trimming removed 6 bases at V and 6 bases at J, with 14 bases between. Germline V gives CDR1 MDHEN, CDR2 SYDVKM. This CDR3 reads CASSNRLRSEAFF. CDR3 DNA: TGTGCCAGCAGCAACAGGTTGCGGTCTGAAGCTTTCTTT.

The rearrangement links TRBV24-1 to TRBJ2-1, with 7 bases matching TRBD1. The trim removed 7 bases at V and 0 bases at J, leaving 8 bases unmatched. Germline V gene sequence: CDR1 KGHDR, CDR2 SFDVKD. The CDR3 runs 16 residues. As DNA, the CDR3 is TGTGCCACCAGGGACAGGACCCAGAGCTCCTACAATGAGCAGTTCTTC. Protein sequence: CATRDRTQSSYNEQFF.

This clone was seen a few times. The CDR3 coding sequence is TGTGCCAGTAGTACAGGGAATGAAAAACTGTTTTTT. The encoded protein is CASSTGNEKLFF. V usage is TRBV19 and J usage is TRBJ1-4; TRBD1 is a possible D gene (5 bases). Deletions cut 4 bases from V and 5 bases from J, with 5 bases between. The CDR3 spans 12 residues. Germline loops: CDR1 LNHDA, CDR2 SQIVND (reference sequence).

The V gene is TRBV29-1, the J gene TRBJ2-2, with D hard to call. Germline V gene sequence: CDR1 SQVTM, CDR2 ANQGSEA. Trimming cost V 3 bases and J 5 bases, with 7 bases left between them. This CDR3 has 12 residues. The CDR3 DNA follows: TGCAGCGTTGACTCTGTTACCGGGGAGCTGTTTTTT. This codes for CSVDSVTGELFF.

V is TRBV7-8 and J is TRBJ1-5, with 9 nucleotides matching TRBD1. V trimming: 4 bases; J trimming: 2 bases; junction bases outside the gene matches: 6. The CDR3 is 16 amino acids. Germline CDR1 and CDR2: SGHVS and FQNEAQ. CDR3 coding DNA: TGTGCCAGCAGCTCGGTACAGGGGGCGGGCAATCAGCCCCAGCATTTT. Protein: CASSSVQGAGNQPQHF. The entire variable domain, with the rest obtained from reference TRBV7-8 and TRBJ1-5, is as follows: GAGVSQSPRYKVAKRGQDVALRCDPISGHVSLFWYQQALGQGPEFLTYFQNEAQLDKSGLPSDRFFAERPEGSVSTLKIQRTQQEDSAVYLCASSSVQGAGNQPQHFGDGTRLSIL.

The genes are TRBV6-2 or TRBV6-3 and TRBJ1-1; D unclear. CDR3 length equals 13 residues. The V end was cut by 2 bases, the J end by 4 bases, with 8 bases between. Germline CDR1 and CDR2: MNHEY and SVGEGT. DNA for the CDR3: TGTGCCAGCAGTTACGAGCGGGCCACTGAAGCTTTCTTT. This encodes CASSYERATEAFF.